The TCR beta chain described here comes from a study of radiation and T cells in renal cell carcinoma. Time point of the sample: blood 2 weeks post-SBRT. As for treatment: 15 Gy SBRT to primary tumor, nephrectomy 4 weeks later. CDR3 length: 13 amino acids. V gave up 7 bases and J gave up 0 bases, with 8 bases separating them. The germline CDR1 and CDR2 sequences are SGDLS and YYNGEE. Method: immunoSEQ multiplex PCR; TCRdb's copy keeps in-frame clones and lacks some. The table includes just over 150,000 clones, roughly 87% detected once. The TCR was taken from a woman aged 50 to 65 with renal cell carcinoma. The rearrangement uses TRBV9 and TRBJ2-1; D may be TRBD2 (5 bases). This specimen was blood, taken from a patient whose treatment included radiotherapy and nephrectomy. This CDR3 reads CASGESSYNEQFF. In DNA form, the CDR3 reads TGTGCCAGCGGGGAGAGCTCCTACAATGAGCAGTTCTTC.